This T cell receptor beta chain was retrieved from a study of blood T cells in healthy people across ages. Researchers collected about 9.1 milliliters of peripheral blood from every single donor. Trimming pared 3 bases from V and 2 bases from J, leaving 15 bases between. This CDR3 has 15 residues. CDR1 is SGHRS and CDR2 is YFSETQ in the germline V gene. A remark on this clonotype: Its target is not known. In this CDR3 the conserved last residue, phenylalanine or tryptophan, is missing, so a read error is likely.

Whole-study results and caveats: It was not known whether donors were CMV positive (a possible confounder of expanded clonotype changes). Long-lived donors exceeded aged donors in naive CD4+ cells and diversity.

The use of a sample-barcoded 5' primer and a J-beta primer mix characterized a second PCR of roughly 6 to 11 cycles. Every cDNA molecule bore a tag from a template-switch adaptor containing 12 random nucleotides. TCRdb fed the 5' RACE reads into MiXCR, producing one record per CDR3 protein. This sample has roughly 1,800,000 distinct CDR3 sequences, with around half found just once. The source of this sequence is a woman aged 40 to 55 in good health. Sequenced sample: blood. The chain employs TRBV5-1 and TRBJ2-7, with a weak D call TRBD1 (5 bases). The DNA of the CDR3 is TGCGCCAGCAGCTCAACAGGATCCAGACCCTACGAGCAGTACTTA. Protein product: CASSSTGSRPYEQYL.